The clone carrying this T cell receptor beta chain was counted between two and nine times. This sample was included in a study of long-term antiretroviral therapy in people with HIV. Running of the v3.0 immunoSEQ assay took place at survey level. Sequenced by immunoSEQ multiplex PCR; TCRdb stores in-frame clones only, minus some. Of more than 11,000 clones in the sample, around 80% were seen once. The clonotype originates from a man aged 35-49 years with HIV. Material: unsorted PBMCs, obtained 1.3 years before starting antiretroviral therapy.

The CDR3, as DNA: TGTGCCAGCAGTTACTCGGGACAGGGCTCCGGGGAGCTGTTTTTT. Translated, it gives CASSYSGQGSGELFF. The gene calls are TRBV6-5 and TRBJ2-2, with 9 bases identical to TRBD1. CDR3 size: 15 residues. Germline loops: CDR1 MNHEY, CDR2 SVGAGI. V dropped 0 bases and J dropped 6; count of bases not matched to a gene: 2.